The 21 T cell receptor beta chains listed next were all sequenced from one sample in a study of blood T cells in healthy people across ages. Sample-barcoded 5' priming and a J-beta primer mix drove a second PCR of 7 to 11 cycles. TCRdb ran MiXCR on the 5' RACE reads and lists one entry per CDR3 protein. Seen here are about a million distinct CDR3 sequences, roughly 48% observed once, and the top ten hold about an eighth. Sequences were obtained from blood. The receptors shown here come from a man aged 25 to 40 in good health.

This clonotype was observed a handful of times. V usage is TRBV2 and J usage is TRBJ1-4, with D possibly matching TRBD1 (6 bases). The CDR3 sequence is 15 residues long. Trimming took 5 bases from V and 3 from J, leaving 13 bases between them. CDR1 SNHLY and CDR2 FYNNEI come from the germline V gene. CDR3 amino acids: CASSQQGVANEKLFF. CDR3 coding DNA: TGTGCCAGCAGTCAACAGGGAGTCGCTAATGAAAAACTGTTTTTT.

Comments on this clonotype: At one of its ends the junction is not consistent with the germline gene, which may arise from a read error. J is TRBJ2-2 and V is TRBV5-1; a possible D gene is TRBD2 (6 bases). Germline V CDR1 and CDR2: SGHRS, YFSETQ. The CDR3 is 15 amino acids. CDR3 nucleotide sequence: TGCGCCAGCAGCTTGGTCGTGGTGGGCACCGGGGGGCTGTTTTTT. The encoded protein is CASSLVVVGTGGLFF.

This clonotype was counted once. This chain uses TRBV20-1 with TRBJ2-3; 12 positions agree with TRBD2. Germline trimming cut 4 bases from V and 4 bases from J; bases unmatched to any gene: 9. Germline-derived CDR1 and CDR2 are DFQATT and SNEGSKA (reference sequence). The CDR3 covers 16 residues. CDR3 sequence reads: CSATSGGASSSDTQYF. In nucleotides, the CDR3 is TGCAGTGCTACTAGCGGGGGGGCCTCTTCGTCAGATACGCAGTATTTT.

This clonotype was seen a handful of times. This chain uses TRBV2 with TRBJ2-1; TRBD1 matches at 9 bases. The V and J ends lost 5 bases and 1 base, in that order; junction bases with no gene match: 9. Germline lookup yields CDR1 SNHLY and CDR2 FYNNEI. This CDR3 spans 17 amino acids. The CDR3 spells CASSFKQGALSYNEQFF. Here the CDR3 DNA reads TGTGCCAGCAGTTTTAAACAGGGGGCGTTGTCCTACAATGAGCAGTTCTTC.

Note on this clonotype: At one boundary the junction diverges from the germline segment, which might be a read error. This chain uses TRBV7-7 with TRBJ2-7; TRBD1 agrees at 8 bases. The germline CDR1 and CDR2 sequences are SSHAT and FNYEAQ (reference sequence). The CDR3 is 15 amino acids. This CDR3 is CASSLGQGGSDEQYF. The CDR3 DNA follows: TGTGCTAGCAGCTTAGGACAGGGAGGCTCCGACGAGCAGTACTTC. Filled out from reference TRBV7-7 and TRBJ2-7, the complete variable domain reads GAGVSQSPRYKVTKRGQDVTLRCDPISSHATLYWYQQALGQGPEFLTYFNYEAQPDKSGLPSDRFSAERPEGSISTLTIQRTEQRDSAMYRCASSLGQGGSDEQYFGPGTRLTVT.

This CDR3 reads CSARGPSGVNNEQYF. CDR3 DNA: TGCAGTGCTAGAGGCCCTAGCGGGGTAAACAATGAGCAGTACTTC. The V gene is TRBV20-1, the J gene TRBJ2-1; 9 bases agree with TRBD2. Gene TRBJ2-7 matches the end of the DNA better, so the J call may be wrong. This CDR3 is 15 amino acids long. In germline, CDR1 is DFQATT, CDR2 SNEGSKA (reference sequence).

The chain carries TRBV30 and TRBJ2-7, with D tentatively TRBD1 (6 bases). CDR3 size: 13 residues. Germline V gene data show CDR1 as GTSNPN and CDR2 as SVGIG (reference sequence). The germline V and J ends were trimmed by 6 bases and 0 bases, with 12 bases remaining between them. The CDR3 DNA reads TGTGCCTGTATGCCGGACAGCTCCTACGAGCAGTACTTC. Amino acid sequence: CACMPDSSYEQYF.

The chain is built from TRBV2 and TRBJ2-1; 12 bases match TRBD1. In germline, CDR1 is SNHLY, CDR2 FYNNEI. The CDR3 runs to 17 residues. The ends lost 9 bases at V and 4 bases at J; junction bases unmatched: 13. CDR3 DNA sequence: TGTGCCAGGTTACCGACCGGGACAGGGGGCGAATACAATGAGCAGTTCTTC. Protein product: CARLPTGTGGEYNEQFF.

V and J are TRBV6-2 or TRBV6-3 and TRBJ2-7; D is uncertain. V lost 4 bases, J lost 0 bases, and 19 bases lay in between. From germline, CDR1 is MNHEY and CDR2 SVGEGT. This CDR3 spans 17 amino acids. The DNA for the CDR3 is TGTGCCAGCAGTTTCCCTCAGGCCCGGCCGGGCTCCTACGAGCAGTACTTC. This sequence encodes CASSFPQARPGSYEQYF.

The sample holds a few counts of this clonotype. The V and J genes are TRBV3-1 and TRBJ1-2; D gene uncertain. Trimming left V 1 base short and J 7 bases short, with 10 bases between. Germline values: CDR1 LGHDT, CDR2 YNNKEL (reference sequence). This CDR3 is 13 amino acids long. The CDR3 DNA sequence: TGTGCCAGCAGCCAAGTGAAGGTGACTGGCTACACCTTC. This gives the protein CASSQVKVTGYTF. The entire variable domain, with the rest obtained from reference TRBV3-1 and TRBJ1-2, is as follows: DTAVSQTPKYLVTQMGNDKSIKCEQNLGHDTMYWYKQDSKKFLKIMFSYNNKELIINETVPNRFSPKSPDKAHLNLHINSLELGDSAVYFCASSQVKVTGYTFGSGTRLTVV.

The chain uses TRBV4-2 and TRBJ2-3, with D uncertain. This CDR3 is built from 17 residues. Trimming pared 2 bases from V and 6 bases from J, leaving 21 bases between. CDR1 and CDR2 from the germline V gene are LGHNA and YNFKEQ. The CDR3 DNA reads TGTGCCAGCAGCCAAAAGTACGAGCCCCAATTTGGGGATACGCAGTATTTT. Translated: CASSQKYEPQFGDTQYF.

The gene calls are TRBV28 and TRBJ2-7, with a weak D call TRBD2 (5 bases). Germline assignment: CDR1 MDHEN and CDR2 SYDVKM. Deletions cut 7 bases from V and 4 bases from J, with 20 bases between. There are 15 residues in the CDR3. The CDR3 DNA sequence: TGTGCCAGCACCGGCGATTTGGGGAGTCGTTACGAGCAGTACTTC. Translation: CASTGDLGSRYEQYF. Together with reference TRBV28 and TRBJ2-7, the CDR3 gives the full variable domain: DVKVTQSSRYLVKRTGEKVFLECVQDMDHENMFWYRQDPGLGLRLIYFSYDVKMKEKGDIPEGYSVSREKKERFSLILESASTNQTSMYLCASTGDLGSRYEQYFGPGTRLTVT.

V usage is TRBV4-1 and J usage is TRBJ2-5, with D tentatively TRBD2 (6 bases). Germline CDR1 is MGHRA and CDR2 is YSYEKL. Trimming removed 0 bases from V and 13 bases from J, with 12 bases in between. This CDR3 region has 12 residues. The CDR3 DNA is TGCGCCAGCAGCCAAGAATCGGGGACTTTGTACTTC. It is translated as CASSQESGTLYF.

The chain links TRBV5-1 to TRBJ2-3, with D possibly TRBD2 on 5 matching bases. Germline lookup yields CDR1 SGHRS and CDR2 YFSETQ. CDR3 length: 14 amino acids. V lost 0 bases, J lost 2 bases, and 7 bases lay in between. The CDR3 protein is CASSLGETTDTQYF. DNA of the CDR3: TGCGCCAGCAGCTTGGGGGAGACCACAGATACGCAGTATTTT.

This clonotype was recorded a few times. V gene TRBV5-1 combines with J gene TRBJ1-2, with TRBD1 matching 8 bases. The CDR3 loop spans 14 amino acids. The germline gives CDR1 SGHRS, CDR2 YFSETQ. The V and J ends lost 0 bases and 7 bases, in that order; junction bases with no gene match: 5. CDR3 nucleotide sequence: TGCGCCAGCAGCTTGGACGAGACAGGGGTTGGCTACACCTTC. It translates to CASSLDETGVGYTF.

J is TRBJ1-4 and V is TRBV20-1, with no clear D. Germline V gene lookup returns CDR1 DFQATT and CDR2 SNEGSKA (reference sequence). The CDR3 consists of 14 residues. Trimming stripped 2 bases from V and 6 bases from J, with 13 bases between. CDR3 amino acids: CSARHLGLDEKLFF. The CDR3 bases are TGCAGTGCTAGACATCTGGGCCTGGATGAAAAACTGTTTTTT.

The chain joins TRBV4-1 to TRBJ2-7, with D unclear. The end of the DNA aligns better with TRBJ2-5, so the J call may be wrong. Per the germline V gene, CDR1 is MGHRA and CDR2 is YSYEKL. The CDR3 has 11 amino acids. The CDR3 sequence is CASGIGETQYF. The CDR3 nucleotides read TGCGCCAGCGGAATCGGAGAGACCCAGTACTTC.

Details on this clonotype: Its ends do not fully match the called genes, so a read error is possible. The chain joins TRBV24-1 to TRBJ2-4, with D possibly TRBD2 on 6 matching bases. The germline CDR1 and CDR2 sequences are KGHDR and SFDVKD. CDR3 size: 14 residues. The CDR3 DNA follows: TGTGCCACCAGCGTCCCGGGAGACAAAAGCATTCAGTACTTC. Translated, it gives CATSVPGDKSIQYF.

This clonotype was picked up a small number of times. The chain has TRBV20-1 and TRBJ2-1, with D perhaps assigned TRBD1 or TRBD2 (5 bases each). The germline V gene encodes CDR1 DFQATT and CDR2 SNEGSKA (reference sequence). V was cut by 0 bases and J by 0 bases, with 18 bases left in between. The CDR3 extends over 18 amino acids. The CDR3 region has the DNA TGCAGTGCTAGAGATCAGCGTCGGGGCCTTCTCTCCTACAATGAGCAGTTCTTC. Residues: CSARDQRRGLLSYNEQFF.

This chain links TRBV9 with TRBJ2-3; possibly TRBD1 or TRBD2 for D (5 bases each). Trimming stripped 0 bases from V and 2 bases from J, with 10 bases between. The CDR3 has 15 amino acids. The germline V gene has CDR1 SGDLS and CDR2 YYNGEE. CDR3 bases: TGTGCCAGCAGCGTAGGCGAGGGGATCACAGATACGCAGTATTTT. Protein product: CASSVGEGITDTQYF.

This rearrangement joins TRBV28 to TRBJ2-7; D is possibly TRBD1 (6 bases). The J call may be mistaken, given a closer DNA end match to TRBJ2-5. There are 15 residues in the CDR3. Per the germline V gene, CDR1 is MDHEN and CDR2 is SYDVKM. CDR3 sequence reads: CASSFLTGNFETQYF. CDR3 in DNA: TGTGCCAGCAGTTTTTTAACAGGGAATTTCGAGACCCAGTACTTC.